This T cell receptor beta chain was retrieved from a study of breast tumors, draining lymph nodes, adjacent tissues. Axillary draining lymph nodes of breast cancer patients supplied the node samples. Germline assignment: CDR1 LNHDA and CDR2 SQIVND (reference sequence). Trimming took off 6 bases at V and 0 bases at J, with 12 bases between the two ends. CDR3 length: 15 amino acids. TCRdb fed the multiplex PCR reads into MiXCR, producing one record per CDR3 protein. Among under 250,000 distinct CDR3 sequences, 32% were seen once, and the ten largest hold over 1.1%. At least ten counts were recorded for this clonotype. The target antigen is unknown. Study-level points and caveats: Tumor T cell lymph node origin was a supported hypothesis, not proven. Tumor repertoires ranked between lymph nodes and nontumor tissue in diversity, with V and J gene preferences.

Sequencing was performed on axillary lymph node tissue. The chain links TRBV19 to TRBJ1-3; D remains unclear. The TCR sequence derives from a female donor with breast cancer. Some clones in this sample may be carry-over from other donors' samples. The CDR3 here is CASSYQASSGNTIYF. CDR3 DNA sequence: TGTGCCAGTAGCTATCAGGCCTCCTCTGGAAACACCATATATTTT. Full variable domain (missing parts from reference TRBV19 and TRBJ1-3): DGGITQSPKYLFRKEGQNVTLSCEQNLNHDAMYWYRQDPGQGLRLIYYSQIVNDFQKGDIAEGYSVSREKKESFPLTVTSAQKNPTAFYLCASSYQASSGNTIYFGEGSWLTVV.